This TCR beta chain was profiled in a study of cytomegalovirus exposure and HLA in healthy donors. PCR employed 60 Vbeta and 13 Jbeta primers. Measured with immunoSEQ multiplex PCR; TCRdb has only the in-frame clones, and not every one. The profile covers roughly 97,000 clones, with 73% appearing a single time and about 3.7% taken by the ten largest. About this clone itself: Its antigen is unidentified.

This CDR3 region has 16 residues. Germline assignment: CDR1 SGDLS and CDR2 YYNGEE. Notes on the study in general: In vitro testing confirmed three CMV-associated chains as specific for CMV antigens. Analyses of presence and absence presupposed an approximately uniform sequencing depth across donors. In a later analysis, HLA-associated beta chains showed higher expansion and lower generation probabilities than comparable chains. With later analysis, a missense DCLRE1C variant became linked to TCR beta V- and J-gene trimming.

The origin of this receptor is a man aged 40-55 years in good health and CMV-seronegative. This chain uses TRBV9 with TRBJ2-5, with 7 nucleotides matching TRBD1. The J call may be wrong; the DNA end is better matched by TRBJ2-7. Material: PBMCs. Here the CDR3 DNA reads TGTGCCAGCAGCGCAACAGGGGTCCAGGGTAGGAACGAGCAGTACTTC. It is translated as CASSATGVQGRNEQYF.